Below are 16 T cell receptor beta chains sequenced from a single sample in a study of T cells of healthy individuals. Each CDR3 protein is one row after TCRdb ran MiXCR on the 5' RACE reads. The table lists some 100,000 distinct CDR3 sequences, around 17% of them singletons, with 6.2% in the top ten. The source of these receptors is a human donor in good health.

J is TRBJ1-1 and V is TRBV12-3 or TRBV12-4, with D uncertain. CDR3 length equals 11 residues. V was shortened by 8 bases and J by 8 bases, with 12 bases between the two germline ends. DNA for the CDR3: TGTGCCAGCGGTGGGCAGCGGGAAGCTTTCTTT. It codes for CASGGQREAFF.

This clonotype was seen repeatedly, ten times or more. This chain uses TRBV28 with TRBJ2-7; TRBD1 aligns across 11 bases. Germline loops: CDR1 MDHEN, CDR2 SYDVKM. The CDR3 is 17 residues long. V lost 2 bases and J lost 1; bases outside the gene matches: 7. CDR3 residues: CASSLVLGQGGSYEQYF. The CDR3, as DNA: TGTGCCAGCAGTTTAGTTCTGGGACAGGGGGGGTCCTACGAGCAGTACTTC.

V gene TRBV20-1 combines with J gene TRBJ2-4; D gene unclear. The CDR3 has 14 residues. Trimming removed 5 bases at V and 0 bases at J, with 11 bases between. CDR1 is DFQATT, CDR2 SNEGSKA, per germline (reference sequence). The CDR3 nucleotides read TGCAGTGCTCACTGGGAACTAGCCAAAAACATTCAGTACTTC. Residues: CSAHWELAKNIQYF.

The chain uses TRBV7-9 and TRBJ2-5, with D unclear. This CDR3 comprises 14 residues. The V end lost 1 base, the J end lost 5 bases, and 11 bases lay between the germline ends. Germline CDR1 SEHNR, CDR2 FQNEAQ (reference sequence). The CDR3 here is CASSLGGLRETQYF. CDR3 nucleotides: TGTGCCAGCAGCTTAGGGGGTTTGCGGGAGACCCAGTACTTC.

In its sample, this clonotype was seen many times. This chain links TRBV18 with TRBJ2-5; 7 positions agree with TRBD1. The V and J ends lost 1 base and 4 bases, in that order; junction bases with no gene match: 9. CDR1 KGHSH and CDR2 LQKENI come from the germline V gene. The CDR3 is 16 residues long. The CDR3 reads CASSPREGARGETQYF. The CDR3 DNA reads as TGTGCCAGCTCACCACGTGAGGGGGCTCGGGGAGAGACCCAGTACTTC.

As to this clonotype: This may be a read error, as it is one base from a much larger clone. The CDR3: CASIGNTEAFF. CDR3 bases: TGTGCCAGCATTGGGAACACTGAAGCTTTCTTT. V and J are TRBV6-2 or TRBV6-3 and TRBJ1-1; D unclear. V was cut by 7 bases and J by 1 base, with 4 bases left in between. Germline loops: CDR1 MNHEY, CDR2 SVGEGT. CDR3 length: 11 residues.

The chain has TRBV7-6 and TRBJ2-3; 7 positions match TRBD2. The CDR3 is made up of 14 amino acids. V was clipped by 2 bases and J by 4 bases; unmatched bases: 3. The germline gives CDR1 SGHVS, CDR2 FNYEAQ. The CDR3: CASSLSGTSDTQYF. CDR3 DNA: TGTGCCAGCAGCTTAAGCGGGACCTCAGATACGCAGTATTTT.

This clonotype was seen only a few times. The V call is TRBV28, the J call TRBJ2-1; no firm D call. CDR1 MDHEN and CDR2 SYDVKM come from the germline V gene. This CDR3 has 11 residues. Trimming removed 7 bases at V and 8 bases at J, with 9 bases between. DNA for the CDR3: TGTGCCAGCACGAGTTTCCATGAGCAGTTCTTC. Protein: CASTSFHEQFF.

This clonotype was picked up a small number of times. The J gene is TRBJ2-5, the V gene TRBV9, with D possibly called TRBD1 or TRBD2 (6 bases each). Germline CDR1 is SGDLS and CDR2 is YYNGEE. The CDR3 sequence is 13 residues long. The V gene lost 0 bases and the J gene lost 5 bases, with 8 bases spanning the gap. The CDR3 DNA is TGTGCCAGCAGCGTAGCGGGGGCGGAGACCCAGTACTTC. Amino acid sequence: CASSVAGAETQYF.

This rearrangement joins TRBV7-9 to TRBJ2-7; 8 nucleotides line up with TRBD1. V shed 4 bases and J 2 bases; nucleotides not matched to a gene: 7. The CDR3 spans 15 residues. CDR1 and CDR2 from the germline V gene are SEHNR and FQNEAQ (reference sequence). CDR3 sequence (DNA): TGTGCCAGCAGCTCCGGGGACAGGCGACCCTACGAGCAGTACTTC. This translates into CASSSGDRRPYEQYF.

This clonotype was counted a few times. The gene calls are TRBV6-2 or TRBV6-3 and TRBJ1-1, with D unresolved. The V end lost 4 bases, the J end lost 3 bases, and 15 bases lay between the germline ends. The V gene's germline CDR1 is MNHEY and CDR2 SVGEGT. The CDR3 consists of 15 residues. CDR3 protein: CASSLARSAYTEAFF. The CDR3, as DNA: TGTGCCAGCAGTTTAGCCAGGAGCGCGTACACTGAAGCTTTCTTT.

This clonotype was seen many times. The chain combines TRBV28 with TRBJ2-1; 8 positions match TRBD2. CDR1 and CDR2 (germline): MDHEN, SYDVKM. This CDR3 contains 19 residues. V dropped 0 bases and J dropped 0; count of bases not matched to a gene: 10. The CDR3 here is CASSLWLAGPTISYNEQFF. The CDR3 region has the DNA TGTGCCAGCAGTTTATGGCTAGCGGGCCCAACCATCTCCTACAATGAGCAGTTCTTC.

V and J are TRBV7-2 and TRBJ1-5; 7 positions match TRBD1. J lost 0 bases, V lost 4 bases, and 3 bases had no gene match. CDR3 length: 15 amino acids. CDR1 and CDR2 (germline): SGHTA, FQGNSA. The CDR3 reads CASSSTGYSNQPQHF. The CDR3 DNA reads as TGTGCCAGCAGCTCGACAGGGTATAGCAATCAGCCCCAGCATTTT.

This clonotype was observed a handful of times. The J gene is TRBJ2-3, the V gene TRBV5-1; a weak D match, TRBD2 (5 bases). V shed 4 bases and J shed 2 bases, with 11 bases lying between them. Germline V gene data show CDR1 as SGHRS and CDR2 as YFSETQ. The CDR3 runs to 14 residues. CDR3 bases: TGCGCCAGCAGCCTAACTAGGGCCACAGATACGCAGTATTTT. The encoded protein is CASSLTRATDTQYF.

The chain couples TRBV28 to TRBJ1-5; D gene ambiguous. The germline gives CDR1 MDHEN, CDR2 SYDVKM. There are 12 residues in the CDR3. With 10 bases removed from V and 7 bases from J, the gap between germline ends came to 14 bases. CDR3 residues: CATLRRTQPQHF. The CDR3 DNA sequence: TGTGCCACCTTAAGGCGGACGCAGCCCCAGCATTTT.

CDR3 nucleotides: TGTGCCAGCAGCCATCTAATAGGGGTTCAAGAGACCCAGTACTTC. Protein product: CASSHLIGVQETQYF. This chain connects TRBV6-2 or TRBV6-3 to TRBJ2-5; a possible D gene is TRBD1 (5 bases). The CDR3 sequence is 15 residues long. CDR1 and CDR2 (germline): MNHEY, SVGEGT. V was cut by 6 bases and J by 2 bases, with 16 bases left in between.